These 17 T cell receptor beta chains were all obtained from the same sample, sequenced in a study of T cell repertoires in cytomegalovirus infection. TCRdb used MiXCR to reprocess the reads, holding one entry per CDR3 protein. Of about 120,000 distinct CDR3 sequences listed, under 35% were seen once; the top ten hold more than 35%. These receptors' targets are unknown. The material was CD8+ T cells from cultured PBMCs, obtained from culture after CMV antigen stimulation. These receptors were taken from a human donor in good health (CMV status not recorded). Some clones in this sample may be carry-over from other donors' samples.

The CDR3, as DNA: TGCAGCGTTGTTGGGGACGCAGGCTACACCTTC. Translated, it gives CSVVGDAGYTF. This chain joins TRBV29-1 and TRBJ1-2; a weak D match, TRBD1 (5 bases). The length of the CDR3 is 11 residues. V lost 4 bases to trimming and J lost 8 bases, with 11 bases between them. Germline V CDR1 and CDR2: SQVTM, ANQGSEA.

The chain is built from TRBV6-1 and TRBJ2-1, with 12 positions matching TRBD2. CDR3 size: 15 residues. The J segment lost 6 bases and the V segment lost 4 bases, leaving 4 bases of the junction unmatched. The germline gives CDR1 MNHNS, CDR2 SASEGT. In DNA, the CDR3 is TGTGCCAGCAGTGGGACTAGCGGGACCGTCAATGAGCAGTTCTTC. Protein: CASSGTSGTVNEQFF.

The genes are TRBV7-2 and TRBJ2-7, with TRBD2 matching 15 bases. Trimming took 5 bases from V and 3 from J; bases not matched to a gene: 5. CDR3 size: 16 residues. CDR1 and CDR2 from the germline V gene are SGHTA and FQGNSA. DNA for the CDR3: TGTGCCAGCAGCGCGTGGACTAGCGGGGGGGACTACGAGCAGTACTTC. Translation gives CASSAWTSGGDYEQYF.

This clonotype occurred a few times. The chain uses TRBV3-1 and TRBJ2-7; 7 bases match TRBD1. CDR1 is LGHDT, CDR2 YNNKEL, per germline (reference sequence). After removal of 0 bases from V and 2 bases from J, the junction contained 4 bases not matched to a gene. The CDR3 is made up of 15 amino acids. The CDR3 nucleotides are TGTGCCAGCAGCCAAGATCGCCAGGGGGCCTACGAGCAGTACTTC. Protein product: CASSQDRQGAYEQYF.

Notes on this clonotype: Possible read error: a much larger clone is one base away. This rearrangement joins TRBV7-8 to TRBJ2-1; D remains unclear. CDR3 length: 15 amino acids. Per the germline V gene, CDR1 is SGHVS and CDR2 is FQNEAQ. The V end was cut by 3 bases, the J end by 8 bases, with 17 bases between. This CDR3 reads CASSFGRQLIDEQFF. In DNA, the CDR3 is TGTGCCAGCAGCTTTGGCCGGCAACTGATCGATGAGCAGTTCTTC.

This clonotype was seen only a few times. The chain recombines TRBV19 with TRBJ2-1, with D unresolved. This CDR3 is 15 amino acids long. V was shortened by 5 bases and J by 1 base, with 12 bases between the two germline ends. Germline V gene sequence: CDR1 LNHDA, CDR2 SQIVND (reference sequence). The CDR3: CASSQDGTSYNEQFF. CDR3 DNA: TGTGCCAGTAGTCAGGACGGAACATCCTACAATGAGCAGTTCTTC.

At least ten counts were recorded for this clonotype. The J gene is TRBJ2-1, the V gene TRBV19; D remains ambiguous. CDR1 is LNHDA and CDR2 is SQIVND in the germline V gene (reference sequence). Trimming left V 7 bases short and J 1 base short, with 14 bases between. The CDR3 covers 15 residues. CDR3 DNA sequence: TGTGCCAGTACCCCGCCTGAGAGTTCCTACAATGAGCAGTTCTTC. This translates into CASTPPESSYNEQFF.

This clonotype was counted a single time. A much larger clone is a single base away; this may be a read error. The genes are TRBV28 and TRBJ2-6, with D possibly TRBD1 on 5 matching bases. This CDR3 is built from 17 residues. Germline CDR1 MDHEN, CDR2 SYDVKM. V dropped 8 bases and J dropped 0 bases, with 17 bases sitting between them. For the CDR3, the DNA is TGTGCCAGCGGTTCTCCCCTTGGGGCCTCTGGGGCCAACGTCCTGACTTTC. Its protein product is CASGSPLGASGANVLTF.

The chain joins TRBV2 to TRBJ2-7; TRBD1 aligns across 7 bases. The J segment lost 3 bases and the V segment lost 1 base, leaving 9 bases of the junction unmatched. CDR3 size: 16 residues. Germline V gives CDR1 SNHLY, CDR2 FYNNEI. The DNA for the CDR3 is TGTGCCAGCAGTGAAGGGCAGTACAGGGGTTTCTACGAGCAGTACTTC. This gives the protein CASSEGQYRGFYEQYF. Supplemented by reference TRBV2 and TRBJ2-7, the full variable domain reads EPEVTQTPSHQVTQMGQEVILRCVPISNHLYFYWYRQILGQKVEFLVSFYNNEISEKSEIFDDQFSVERPDGSNFTLKIRSTKLEDSAMYFCASSEGQYRGFYEQYFGPGTRLTVT.

V is TRBV6-1 and J is TRBJ1-4; D not certain. The CDR3 runs 16 residues. CDR1 and CDR2 (germline): MNHNS, SASEGT. The ends were cut back, 2 bases at V and 1 base at J, with 11 bases in the middle. The chain's CDR3 is CASSEFTGRTNEKLFF. The CDR3 DNA follows: TGTGCCAGCAGTGAATTCACGGGGAGAACTAATGAAAAACTGTTTTTT.

The chain is built from TRBV4-1 and TRBJ1-1; D is undetermined. With 2 bases removed from V and 4 bases from J, the gap between germline ends came to 8 bases. The CDR3 covers 13 residues. Germline CDR1 is MGHRA and CDR2 is YSYEKL. The CDR3 DNA reads as TGCGCCAGCAGCCAAATCCGCCGCACTGAAGCTTTCTTT. Protein: CASSQIRRTEAFF.

This clonotype was observed many times. V usage is TRBV7-2 and J usage is TRBJ2-1; 7 bases are a match to TRBD2. The CDR3 totals 15 residues. Germline V gives CDR1 SGHTA, CDR2 FQGNSA. The V segment lost 0 bases and the J segment 2 bases; nucleotides outside the gene matches: 1. CDR3 sequence reads: CASSLAGGTYNEQFF. The CDR3 DNA reads as TGTGCCAGCAGCTTAGCGGGGGGGACCTACAATGAGCAGTTCTTC.

V and J are TRBV5-6 and TRBJ1-1; 7 bases line up with TRBD1. Unmatched junction bases numbered 9, after V lost 4 bases and J lost 0 bases. There are 16 residues in the CDR3. Germline loops: CDR1 SGHDT, CDR2 YYEEEE. Written as DNA, the CDR3 is TGTGCCAGCAGCCTGGTGACAGGGAGATTGAACACTGAAGCTTTCTTT. The encoded protein is CASSLVTGRLNTEAFF. Full variable domain (remainder filled in from reference TRBV5-6 and TRBJ1-1): DAGVTQSPTHLIKTRGQQVTLRCSPKSGHDTVSWYQQALGQGPQFIFQYYEEEERQRGNFPDRFSGHQFPNYSSELNVNALLLGDSALYLCASSLVTGRLNTEAFFGQGTRLTVV.

The chain joins TRBV4-1 to TRBJ1-1; D call uncertain. V gave up 1 base and J gave up 1 base, with 13 bases separating them. The CDR3 runs 16 residues. Germline V lookup: CDR1 MGHRA, CDR2 YSYEKL. In nucleotides, the CDR3 is TGCGCCAGCAGCCAAGTGGGCAAGCTAAAGAACACTGAAGCTTTCTTT. Its translation: CASSQVGKLKNTEAFF.

The chain is built from TRBV4-3 and TRBJ1-2; 8 bases are shared with TRBD1. Germline loops: CDR1 LGHNA, CDR2 YSLEER. Unmatched junction bases numbered 4, after V lost 0 bases and J lost 1 base. The CDR3 extends over 16 amino acids. The CDR3 loop is CASSQETTGVNYGYTF. DNA for the CDR3: TGCGCCAGCAGCCAAGAGACGACAGGGGTTAACTATGGCTACACCTTC.

The chain has TRBV7-6 and TRBJ2-1; D gene ambiguous. Germline values: CDR1 SGHVS, CDR2 FNYEAQ. The CDR3 spans 13 residues. Trimming cost V 6 bases and J 7 bases, with 13 bases left between them. The CDR3 sequence is CASRPSGRNEQFF. Here the CDR3 DNA reads TGTGCCAGCAGACCGTCGGGCCGTAATGAGCAGTTCTTC.

The V and J genes are TRBV4-1 and TRBJ1-1; no reliable D call. Per germline, CDR1 MGHRA and CDR2 YSYEKL. The CDR3 is 15 amino acids. Trimming stripped 0 bases from V and 0 bases from J, with 8 bases between. CDR3 coding DNA: TGCGCCAGCAGCCAAGAAGGCGGAGTGAACACTGAAGCTTTCTTT. It yields the protein CASSQEGGVNTEAFF.